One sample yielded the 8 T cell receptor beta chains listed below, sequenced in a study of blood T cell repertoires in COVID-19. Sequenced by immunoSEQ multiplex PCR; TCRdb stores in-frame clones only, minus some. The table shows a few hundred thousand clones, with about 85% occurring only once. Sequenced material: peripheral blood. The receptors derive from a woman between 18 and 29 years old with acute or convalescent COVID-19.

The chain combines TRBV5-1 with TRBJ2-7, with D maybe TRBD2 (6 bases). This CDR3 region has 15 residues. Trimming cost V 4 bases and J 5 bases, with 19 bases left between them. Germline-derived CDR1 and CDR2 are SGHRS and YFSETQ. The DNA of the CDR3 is TGCGCCAGCAGCGCGGGGCGGGCGGGGAGAGACGAGCAGTACTTC. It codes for CASSAGRAGRDEQYF.

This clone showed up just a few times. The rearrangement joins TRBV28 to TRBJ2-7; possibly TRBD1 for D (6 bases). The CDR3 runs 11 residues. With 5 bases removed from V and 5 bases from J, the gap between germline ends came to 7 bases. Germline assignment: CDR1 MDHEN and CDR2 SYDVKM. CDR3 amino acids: CASSTGNEQYF. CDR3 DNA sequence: TGTGCCAGCAGTACAGGGAACGAGCAGTACTTC.

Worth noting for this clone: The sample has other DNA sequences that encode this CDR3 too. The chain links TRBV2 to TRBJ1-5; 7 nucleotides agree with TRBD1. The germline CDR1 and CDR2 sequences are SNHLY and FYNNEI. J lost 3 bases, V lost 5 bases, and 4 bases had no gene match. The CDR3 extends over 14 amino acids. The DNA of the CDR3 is TGTGCCAGCAGTCCCGACAGGGACAATCAGCCCCAGCATTTT. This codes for CASSPDRDNQPQHF.

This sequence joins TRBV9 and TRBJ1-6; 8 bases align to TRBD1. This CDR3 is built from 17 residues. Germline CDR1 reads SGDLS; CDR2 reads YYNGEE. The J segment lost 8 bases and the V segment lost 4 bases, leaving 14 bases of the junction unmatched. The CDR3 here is CASSPSGGRAPDSPLHF. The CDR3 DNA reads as TGTGCCAGCAGCCCTTCAGGGGGCAGGGCACCGGATTCACCCCTCCACTTT. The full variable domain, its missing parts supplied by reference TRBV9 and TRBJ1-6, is DSGVTQTPKHLITATGQRVTLRCSPRSGDLSVYWYQQSLDQGLQFLIQYYNGEERAKGNILERFSAQQFPDLHSELNLSSLELGDSALYFCASSPSGGRAPDSPLHFGNGTRLTVT.

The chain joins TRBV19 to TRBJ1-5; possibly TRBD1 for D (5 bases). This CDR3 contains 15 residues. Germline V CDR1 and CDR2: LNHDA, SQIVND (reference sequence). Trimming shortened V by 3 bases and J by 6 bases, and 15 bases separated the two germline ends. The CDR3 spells CASSIKGQGGQPQHF. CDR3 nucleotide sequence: TGTGCCAGTAGTATTAAAGGGCAGGGAGGTCAGCCCCAGCATTTT.

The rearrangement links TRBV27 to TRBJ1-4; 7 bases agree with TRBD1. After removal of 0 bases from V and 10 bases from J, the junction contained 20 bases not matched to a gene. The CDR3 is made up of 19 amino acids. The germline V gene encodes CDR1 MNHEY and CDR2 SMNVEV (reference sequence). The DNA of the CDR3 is TGTGCCAGCAGTTTATCGGGTGAGGGGGCGCGAGGGGTGTGGAGAAAACTGTTTTTT. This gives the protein CASSLSGEGARGVWRKLFF.

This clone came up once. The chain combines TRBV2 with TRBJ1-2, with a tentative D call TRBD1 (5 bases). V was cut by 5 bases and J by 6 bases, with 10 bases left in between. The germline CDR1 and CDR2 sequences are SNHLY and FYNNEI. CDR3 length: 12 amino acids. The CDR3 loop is CASSFLGDGYTF. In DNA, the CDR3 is TGTGCCAGCAGTTTCCTAGGGGATGGCTACACCTTC.

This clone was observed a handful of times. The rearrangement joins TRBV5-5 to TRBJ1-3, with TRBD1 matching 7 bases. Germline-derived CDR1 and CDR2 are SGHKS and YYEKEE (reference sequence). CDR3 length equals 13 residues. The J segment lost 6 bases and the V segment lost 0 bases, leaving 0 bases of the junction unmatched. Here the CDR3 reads CASSLEGANTIYF. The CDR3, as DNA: TGTGCCAGCAGCTTGGAGGGGGCAAACACCATATATTTT.